The 18 T cell receptor beta chains reported below all come from one sample, sequenced in a study of T cell clones after liver transplantation. Measured with immunoSEQ multiplex PCR; TCRdb has only the in-frame clones, and not every one. The sample lists about 78,000 clones, 75% to 85% occurring once. The sequences come from CD4+ T cells from blood, collected before liver transplant. The receptors were gathered from a human donor who received a liver transplant.

The chain links TRBV27 to TRBJ2-3, with 8 bases matching TRBD2. Germline V CDR1 and CDR2: MNHEY, SMNVEV (reference sequence). V shed 3 bases, J shed 0 bases, and the junction held 2 bases outside the gene matches. CDR3 length: 15 residues. CDR3 nucleotide sequence: TGTGCCAGCAGTTTTAGCGGGAAAAGCACAGATACGCAGTATTTT. Translation gives CASSFSGKSTDTQYF.

This clone was counted only a few times. The chain uses TRBV6-5 and TRBJ1-1; tentative D call: TRBD1 (5 bases). The length of the CDR3 is 15 residues. Trimming pared 6 bases from V and 5 bases from J, leaving 19 bases between. Germline V gene sequence: CDR1 MNHEY, CDR2 SVGAGI. Here the CDR3 DNA reads TGTGCCAGCAGCGAGTCGTTTGGGGGAGTGACTGAAGCTTTCTTT. This codes for CASSESFGGVTEAFF.

This sequence joins TRBV30 and TRBJ1-1; 8 bases are a match to TRBD1. This CDR3 has 14 residues. Per germline, CDR1 GTSNPN and CDR2 SVGIG (reference sequence). V lost 1 base to trimming and J lost 10 bases; unmatched junction nucleotides: 11. The CDR3 DNA follows: TGTGCCTGGAGTGCGACAGGGGACCCTCGCCGAGCTTTCTTT. Translation: CAWSATGDPRRAFF. The full variable domain, with the rest looked up from reference TRBV30 and TRBJ1-1, is SQTIHQWPATLVQPVGSPLSLECTVEGTSNPNLYWYRQAAGRGLQLLFYSVGIGQISSEVPQNLSASRPQDRQFILSSKKLLLSDSGFYLCAWSATGDPRRAFFGQGTRLTVV.

In this sample, this clone turned up a few times. This CDR3 is also generated by other DNA sequences in the sample. The V and J genes are TRBV4-3 and TRBJ1-1; no firm D call. Germline V lookup: CDR1 LGHNA, CDR2 YSLEER. The CDR3 spans 13 residues. Between the trimmed V and J ends, which lost 0 bases and 2 bases, there was a span of 4 bases. The CDR3, as DNA: TGCGCCAGCAGCCAAGATCGAAACACTGAAGCTTTCTTT. Protein: CASSQDRNTEAFF.

V gene TRBV25-1 combines with J gene TRBJ1-2; D perhaps matches TRBD1 (6 bases). V was trimmed by 5 bases and J by 5 bases, leaving 12 bases between them. The CDR3 length is 13 residues. Per germline, CDR1 MGHDK and CDR2 SYGVNS. The DNA of the CDR3 is TGTGCCAGCAGTAAGACAGGCGCATATGGCTACACCTTC. Translated, it gives CASSKTGAYGYTF.

The chain uses TRBV5-1 and TRBJ1-1; D not certain. This CDR3 is built from 13 residues. The V end lost 3 bases, the J end lost 0 bases, and 6 bases lay between the germline ends. Germline V CDR1 and CDR2: SGHRS, YFSETQ. CDR3 coding DNA: TGCGCCAGCAGCTCCGGAATGAACACTGAAGCTTTCTTT. This encodes CASSSGMNTEAFF.

The rearrangement joins TRBV7-2 to TRBJ2-1; tentatively, D is TRBD1 or TRBD2 (5 bases each). The V end was cut by 4 bases, the J end by 6 bases, with 19 bases between. Germline V gives CDR1 SGHTA, CDR2 FQGNSA. The CDR3 sequence is 16 residues long. The CDR3 nucleotides read TGTGCCAGCAGCTCTTCCGGGGCAGGGACCGGCAATGAGCAGTTCTTC. Translating gives CASSSSGAGTGNEQFF.

The rearrangement uses TRBV6-1 and TRBJ1-3, with TRBD1 matching 9 bases. The trim removed 10 bases at V and 0 bases at J, leaving 4 bases unmatched. This CDR3 is 14 amino acids long. Germline-derived CDR1 and CDR2 are MNHNS and SASEGT. The CDR3, as DNA: TGTGCCATGGGACAGGGACACTCTGGAAACACCATATATTTT. Protein sequence: CAMGQGHSGNTIYF.

The genes are TRBV19 and TRBJ1-2, with D maybe TRBD1 (6 bases). Trimming pared 7 bases from V and 3 bases from J, leaving 12 bases between. The V gene's germline CDR1 is LNHDA and CDR2 SQIVND (reference sequence). The CDR3 is 13 residues long. This CDR3 is CASTQGRDYGYTF. Here the CDR3 DNA reads TGTGCCAGTACACAGGGTAGGGACTATGGCTACACCTTC.

This chain connects TRBV4-3 to TRBJ2-7; a weak D match, TRBD1 (5 bases). The CDR3 has 13 amino acids. Germline V gene lookup returns CDR1 LGHNA and CDR2 YSLEER. Trimming cost V 1 base and J 3 bases, with 7 bases left between them. The CDR3, as DNA: TGCGCCAGCAGCCAAGGTACAGGCTACGAGCAGTACTTC. Amino acid sequence: CASSQGTGYEQYF.

The CDR3 region is CASSPPGNNQPQHF. In DNA form, the CDR3 reads TGTGCCAGCTCACCCCCTGGGAACAATCAGCCCCAGCATTTT. V usage is TRBV18 and J usage is TRBJ1-5; no clear D gene. Germline V gene data show CDR1 as KGHSH and CDR2 as LQKENI. The CDR3 covers 14 residues. V dropped 3 bases and J dropped 3 bases, with 9 bases sitting between them.

This chain links TRBV6-1 with TRBJ2-1; either TRBD1 or TRBD2 may supply D (5 bases each). Germline loops: CDR1 MNHNS, CDR2 SASEGT. CDR3 size: 15 residues. V gave up 7 bases and J gave up 3 bases, with 16 bases separating them. The CDR3 coding sequence is TGTGCCAGCATCACCGGGACCCAGGACTACAATGAGCAGTTCTTC. Translated: CASITGTQDYNEQFF.

This chain links TRBV6-4 with TRBJ2-7, with D perhaps being TRBD1 or TRBD2 (5 bases each). The length of the CDR3 is 16 residues. Trimming removed 6 bases from V and 2 bases from J, with 20 bases in between. Germline V gene sequence: CDR1 MRHNA, CDR2 SNTAGT. The CDR3 region is CASRGPSSRTAYEQYF. The CDR3 DNA reads as TGTGCCAGCAGGGGACCTTCGAGCAGAACTGCCTACGAGCAGTACTTC.

The chain joins TRBV5-1 to TRBJ1-2, with a possible D match to TRBD1 (5 bases). V lost 0 bases, J lost 4 bases, and 13 bases lay in between. Germline V gives CDR1 SGHRS, CDR2 YFSETQ. CDR3 length: 15 residues. CDR3 coding DNA: TGCGCCAGCAGCTTGGTAGGGGATAGAGGCTATGGCTACACCTTC. It yields the protein CASSLVGDRGYGYTF.

V and J are TRBV7-9 and TRBJ2-7, with D maybe TRBD2 (7 bases). The V and J ends lost 5 bases and 0 bases respectively, with 14 bases between them. This CDR3 has 15 amino acids. Germline V gives CDR1 SEHNR, CDR2 FQNEAQ (reference sequence). The DNA of the CDR3 is TGTGCCAGCAGCCATAAGGGGGGGAACTCCTACGAGCAGTACTTC. Protein sequence: CASSHKGGNSYEQYF.

The chain is built from TRBV7-8 and TRBJ1-5; 9 nucleotides match TRBD1. Germline lookup yields CDR1 SGHVS and CDR2 FQNEAQ. This CDR3 has 15 residues. With 2 bases clipped from V and 6 bases from J, the junction kept 5 bases outside the gene matches. As DNA, the CDR3 is TGTGCCAGCAGCTTAAAAACAGGGGGCATTCAGCCCCAGCATTTT. Translated: CASSLKTGGIQPQHF.

This clone appeared once. The rearrangement links TRBV7-2 to TRBJ1-3, with 7 bases aligning to TRBD1. Germline values: CDR1 SGHTA, CDR2 FQGNSA. This CDR3 contains 16 residues. J was trimmed by 2 bases and V by 1 base; bases with no gene match: 5. The CDR3 nucleotides read TGTGCCAGCAGCTTAGAGAGGCAGGGGGCTGGAAACACCATATATTTT. This gives the protein CASSLERQGAGNTIYF.

The chain is built from TRBV6-4 and TRBJ1-5, with a weak D call TRBD1 (5 bases). Germline loops: CDR1 MRHNA, CDR2 SNTAGT. CDR3 length: 16 residues. Trimming cost V 4 bases and J 1 base, with 14 bases left between them. The CDR3 is CASSVQGYWSNQPQHF. For the CDR3, the DNA is TGTGCCAGCAGTGTCCAGGGATACTGGAGCAATCAGCCCCAGCATTTT.